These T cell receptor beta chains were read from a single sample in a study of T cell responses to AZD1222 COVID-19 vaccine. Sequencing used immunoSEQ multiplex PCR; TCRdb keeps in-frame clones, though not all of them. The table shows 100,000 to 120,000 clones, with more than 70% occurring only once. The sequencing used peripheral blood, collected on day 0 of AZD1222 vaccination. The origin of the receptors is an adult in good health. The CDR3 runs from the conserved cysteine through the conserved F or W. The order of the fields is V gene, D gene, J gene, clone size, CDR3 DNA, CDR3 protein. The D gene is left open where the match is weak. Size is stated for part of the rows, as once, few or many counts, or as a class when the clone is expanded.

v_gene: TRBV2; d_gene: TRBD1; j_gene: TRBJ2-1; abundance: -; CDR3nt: TGTGCCAGCTTCAGGGACAGGCAGACTGACCAGTTCTTC; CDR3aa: CASFRDRQTDQFF
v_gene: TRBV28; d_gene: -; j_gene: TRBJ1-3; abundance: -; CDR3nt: TGTGCCAGCAGTTGGACGGCCATAGGGGGAAACACCATATATTTT; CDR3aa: CASSWTAIGGNTIYF
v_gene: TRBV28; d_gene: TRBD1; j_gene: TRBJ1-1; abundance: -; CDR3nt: TGTGCCAGCAGCATCGACAGGGGGGCTTTCTTT; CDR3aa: CASSIDRGAFF
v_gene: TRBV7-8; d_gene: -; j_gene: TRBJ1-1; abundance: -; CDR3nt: TGTGCCAGCAGCTTTAATCGTGTCTCAGGGCCAGCTGAAGCTTTCTTT; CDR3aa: CASSFNRVSGPAEAFF
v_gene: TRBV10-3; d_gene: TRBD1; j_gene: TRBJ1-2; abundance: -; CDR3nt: TGTGCCATCAGTGAAGGGACAGGGGCCCGACGAGATGGCTACACCTTC; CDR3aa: CAISEGTGARRDGYTF
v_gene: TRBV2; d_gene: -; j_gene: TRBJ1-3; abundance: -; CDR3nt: TGTGCCAGCAGGGAACACCTCAGGGACCCTGGAAACACCATATATTTT; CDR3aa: CASREHLRDPGNTIYF
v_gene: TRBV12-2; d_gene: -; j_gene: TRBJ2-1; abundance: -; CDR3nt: TGTGCAAGTCACCTCCCGGCTAGGAGGTTTGAGCAGTTCTTC; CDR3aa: CASHLPARRFEQFF
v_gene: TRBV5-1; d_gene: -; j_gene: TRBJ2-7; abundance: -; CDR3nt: TGCGCCAGCAGCTTTAGACCACGGACTTACGAGCAGTACTTC; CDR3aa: CASSFRPRTYEQYF
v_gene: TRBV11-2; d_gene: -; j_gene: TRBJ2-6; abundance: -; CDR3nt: TGTGCCAGCAGCTTAACCAGGGGAACTGGGGCCAACGTCCTGACTTTC; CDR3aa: CASSLTRGTGANVLTF
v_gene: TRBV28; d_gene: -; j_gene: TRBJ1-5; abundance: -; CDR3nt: TGTGCCAGCAGCCCCGCAGGGGATCAGCCCCAGCATTTT; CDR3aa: CASSPAGDQPQHF
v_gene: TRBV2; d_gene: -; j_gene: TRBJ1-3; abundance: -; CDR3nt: TGTGCCAGCCTGGGCTCTGGAAACACCATATATTTT; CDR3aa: CASLGSGNTIYF
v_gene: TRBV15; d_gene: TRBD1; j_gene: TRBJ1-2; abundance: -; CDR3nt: TGTGCCACCAGCGGCGCCGGGACAGGGAGTTTTCGCTACACCTTC; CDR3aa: CATSGAGTGSFRYTF
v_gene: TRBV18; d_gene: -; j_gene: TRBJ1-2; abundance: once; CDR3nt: TGTGCCAGCTCACCAGGGCAGGTGGTGGGCTACACCTTC; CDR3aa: CASSPGQVVGYTF
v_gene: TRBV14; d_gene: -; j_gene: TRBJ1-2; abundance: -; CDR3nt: TGTGCCAGCAGCCAAGGCTACACTTTGGGCTACACCTTC; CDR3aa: CASSQGYTLGYTF
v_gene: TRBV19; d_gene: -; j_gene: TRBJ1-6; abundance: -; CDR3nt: TGTGCCAGTAGTATAAGTAATTCACCCCTCCACTTT; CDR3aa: CASSISNSPLHF
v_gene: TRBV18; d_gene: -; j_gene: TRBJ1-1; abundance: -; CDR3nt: TGTGCCAGCTCACCATCCCGGACAGAGAACACTGAAGCTTTCTTT; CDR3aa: CASSPSRTENTEAFF
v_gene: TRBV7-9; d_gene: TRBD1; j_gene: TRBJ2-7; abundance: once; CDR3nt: TGTGCCAGCAGCCACCGGGACAGGTTCTACGAGCAGTACTTC; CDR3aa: CASSHRDRFYEQYF
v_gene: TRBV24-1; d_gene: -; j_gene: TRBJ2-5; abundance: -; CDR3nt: TGTGCCACCAGTGATTCGGACAGCAGGGAGACCCAGTACTTC; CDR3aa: CATSDSDSRETQYF
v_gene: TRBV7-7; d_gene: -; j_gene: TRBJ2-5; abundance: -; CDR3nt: TGTGCCAGCAGCTTGGGGGTGGGGACCGGTGTAAAGACCCAGTACTTC; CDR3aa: CASSLGVGTGVKTQYF
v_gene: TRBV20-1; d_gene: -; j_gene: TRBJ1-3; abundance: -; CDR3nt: TGCAGTGCTAGTTGGAGAAACACCATATATTTT; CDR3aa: CSASWRNTIYF
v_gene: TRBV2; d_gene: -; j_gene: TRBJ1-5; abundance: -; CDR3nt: TGTGCCAGCAGTGAACGGGTGAGCAATCAGCCCCAGCATTTT; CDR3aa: CASSERVSNQPQHF
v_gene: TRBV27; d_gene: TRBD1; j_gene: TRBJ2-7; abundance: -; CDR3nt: TGTGCCAGCAGCCAAACCGGGACAGCCGCCTACGAGCAGTACTTC; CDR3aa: CASSQTGTAAYEQYF
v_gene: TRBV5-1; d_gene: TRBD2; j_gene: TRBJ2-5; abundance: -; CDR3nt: TGCGCCAGCAGCCCGGGGACTAGCGGGGAGACCCAGTACTTC; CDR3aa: CASSPGTSGETQYF
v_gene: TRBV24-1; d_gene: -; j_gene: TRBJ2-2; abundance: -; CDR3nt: TGTGCCACCAGTGACTTGGACACCGGGGAGCTGTTTTTT; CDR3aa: CATSDLDTGELFF
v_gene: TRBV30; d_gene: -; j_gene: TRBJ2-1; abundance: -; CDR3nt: TGTGCCTGGAGTGTAGTGGGCAATGAGCAGTTCTTC; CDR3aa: CAWSVVGNEQFF
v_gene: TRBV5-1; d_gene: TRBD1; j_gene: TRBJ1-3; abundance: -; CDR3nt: TGCGCCAGCAGCTTGACAGGGGCCAGCTCTGGAAACACCATATATTTT; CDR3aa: CASSLTGASSGNTIYF
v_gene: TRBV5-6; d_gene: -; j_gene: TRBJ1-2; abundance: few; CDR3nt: TGTGCCAGCAGCTTGTGGATAGTGACCTATGGCTACACCTTC; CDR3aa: CASSLWIVTYGYTF
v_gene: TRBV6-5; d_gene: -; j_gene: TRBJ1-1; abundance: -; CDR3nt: TGTGCCAGCAGTTACGAAGGACGACCGAACACTGAAGCTTTCTTT; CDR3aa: CASSYEGRPNTEAFF
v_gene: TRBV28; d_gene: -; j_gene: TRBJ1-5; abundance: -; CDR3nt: TGTGCCAGCAGTTTATTATCGGCCAAACTGGGGCCCCAGCATTTT; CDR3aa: CASSLLSAKLGPQHF
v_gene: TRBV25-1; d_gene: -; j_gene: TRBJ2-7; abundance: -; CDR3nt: TGTGCCACCTGGAGGGGTGGTCCCTACGAGCAGTACTTC; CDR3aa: CATWRGGPYEQYF
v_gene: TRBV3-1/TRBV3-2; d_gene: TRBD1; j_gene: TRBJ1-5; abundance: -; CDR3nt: TGTGCCAGCAGCCTTACGACAGGGGAAGGCCAGCCCCAGCATTTT; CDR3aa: CASSLTTGEGQPQHF
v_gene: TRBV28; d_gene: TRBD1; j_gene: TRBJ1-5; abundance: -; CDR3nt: TGTGCCAGCAGCCCCCAAACTTGGGTAAACAGGGGCCACAATCAGCCCCAGCATTTT; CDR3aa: CASSPQTWVNRGHNQPQHF
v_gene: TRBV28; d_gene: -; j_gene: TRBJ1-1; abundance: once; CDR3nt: TGTGCCAGCAGTCACAGCGAGAACACTGAAGCTTTCTTT; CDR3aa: CASSHSENTEAFF
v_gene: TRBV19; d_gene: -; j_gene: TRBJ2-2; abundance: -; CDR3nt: TGTGCCAGTAGTATGGGTTTACTCGGGGAGCTGTTTTTT; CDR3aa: CASSMGLLGELFF
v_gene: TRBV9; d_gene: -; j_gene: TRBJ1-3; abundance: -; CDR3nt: TGTGCCAGCAGCGTTCTGGACTCTGGAAACACCATATATTTT; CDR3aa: CASSVLDSGNTIYF
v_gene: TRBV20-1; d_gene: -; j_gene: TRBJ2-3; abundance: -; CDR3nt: TGCAGTGCTAGCACAGATACGCAGTATTTT; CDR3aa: CSASTDTQYF
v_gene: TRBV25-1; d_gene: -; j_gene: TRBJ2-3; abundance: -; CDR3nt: TGTGCCAGCAGTGGTATAGGACAGCCGTTCCTCTTGGTGGATACGCAGTATTTT; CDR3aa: CASSGIGQPFLLVDTQYF
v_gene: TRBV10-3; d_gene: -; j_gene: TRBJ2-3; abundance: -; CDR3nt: TGTGCCATCAGGGATGGAACGCAGTATTTT; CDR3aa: CAIRDGTQYF